Below, 19 T cell receptor beta chains from the same sample are listed, as sequenced in a study of blood T cell repertoires in COVID-19. TCRdb's table, derived via immunoSEQ multiplex PCR, lists solely in-frame clones and lacks some. Of 250,000 or so clones listed, about nine tenths are singletons. Material: PBMCs or T cells enriched from blood (not recorded which). The receptor set was obtained from a man in his forties who had recovered from COVID-19.

The V and J genes are TRBV28 and TRBJ1-1; weak D call: TRBD1 (5 bases). Trimming shortened V by 6 bases and J by 1 base, and 12 bases separated the two germline ends. CDR3 length: 14 amino acids. Germline CDR1 and CDR2: MDHEN and SYDVKM. The CDR3 nucleotides are TGTGCCAGCAGACCTGGGGGGGAGAACACTGAAGCTTTCTTT. It specifies CASRPGGENTEAFF.

The sample holds one count of this clone. The rearrangement uses TRBV12-3 or TRBV12-4 and TRBJ1-2; D remains ambiguous. The CDR3 is 13 residues long. The V gene lost 10 bases and the J gene lost 5 bases, with 17 bases spanning the gap. DNA of the CDR3: TGTGCCACCCAAGAGGCCTCCCCATATGGCTACACCTTC. Translation gives CATQEASPYGYTF.

The J gene is TRBJ2-4, the V gene TRBV7-8, with TRBD2 matching over 10 bases. CDR1 is SGHVS and CDR2 is FQNEAQ in the germline V gene. Unmatched junction bases numbered 25, after V lost 5 bases and J lost 0 bases. The CDR3 runs 23 residues. CDR3 sequence reads: CASSHGLSGRAQGAFLAKNIQYF. For the CDR3, the DNA is TGTGCCAGCAGCCACGGACTAAGCGGGAGGGCCCAGGGGGCCTTCCTAGCCAAAAACATTCAGTACTTC. The full variable domain, with the rest looked up from reference TRBV7-8 and TRBJ2-4, is GAGVSQSPRYKVAKRGQDVALRCDPISGHVSLFWYQQALGQGPEFLTYFQNEAQLDKSGLPSDRFFAERPEGSVSTLKIQRTQQEDSAVYLCASSHGLSGRAQGAFLAKNIQYFGAGTRLSVL.

The chain joins TRBV6-5 to TRBJ2-7, with 10 bases aligning to TRBD2. V lost 7 bases to trimming and J lost 2 bases; unmatched junction nucleotides: 8. This CDR3 comprises 15 residues. Germline CDR1 is MNHEY and CDR2 is SVGAGI. CDR3 sequence reads: CASIPELAGAYEQYF. The DNA of the CDR3 is TGTGCCAGCATCCCGGAGCTAGCGGGAGCCTACGAGCAGTACTTC.

The J gene is TRBJ2-5, the V gene TRBV7-9; TRBD2 matches at 13 bases. Trimming took 2 bases from V and 5 from J; bases not matched to a gene: 8. This CDR3 is 17 amino acids long. Germline V gene sequence: CDR1 SEHNR, CDR2 FQNEAQ (reference sequence). The CDR3 nucleotides read TGTGCCAGCAGCTTATCAACTAGCGGGAGGGCCGCGGAGACCCAGTACTTC. Protein sequence: CASSLSTSGRAAETQYF.

The rearrangement links TRBV12-3 or TRBV12-4 to TRBJ1-1; D is uncertain. The V end lost 7 bases, the J end lost 3 bases, and 9 bases lay between the germline ends. CDR3 length: 12 residues. The CDR3 here is CASTRGYTEAFF. The DNA of the CDR3 is TGTGCCAGCACCCGAGGGTACACTGAAGCTTTCTTT.

V and J are TRBV6-5 and TRBJ2-7; 8 bases are shared with TRBD2. The CDR3 is made up of 14 amino acids. The V gene's germline CDR1 is MNHEY and CDR2 SVGAGI. Losses at the gene ends were 6 bases for V and 0 bases for J; bases not matched to a gene: 4. CDR3 sequence reads: CASRLAESSYEQYF. The CDR3 coding sequence is TGTGCCAGCAGACTAGCGGAGAGCTCCTACGAGCAGTACTTC.

The sample holds one count of this clone. The CDR3 region has the DNA TGTGCCAGCAGTTACGAGGGTTCACCCCTCCACTTT. Translating it yields CASSYEGSPLHF. The rearrangement links TRBV6-2 or TRBV6-3 to TRBJ1-6, with D hard to call. CDR3 length: 12 residues. Germline V gene sequence: CDR1 MNHEY, CDR2 SVGEGT. Trimming stripped 2 bases from V and 9 bases from J, with 5 bases between.

The chain employs TRBV2 and TRBJ1-2; D perhaps matches TRBD1 (6 bases). The CDR3 is 15 amino acids. CDR1 is SNHLY and CDR2 is FYNNEI in the germline V gene. Between the trimmed V and J ends, which lost 1 base and 2 bases, there was a span of 11 bases. CDR3 nucleotides: TGTGCCAGCAGTGAAGACCACAGGGTGAACTATGGCTACACCTTC. Its protein product is CASSEDHRVNYGYTF.

CDR3 loop: CASSQSPDRGGNGELFF. The CDR3 coding sequence is TGCGCCAGCAGTCAATCCCCGGACAGGGGAGGTAACGGGGAGCTGTTTTTT. This chain connects TRBV23-1 to TRBJ2-2, with 9 nucleotides matching TRBD1. TRBV23-1 is designated an ORF whose function remains uncertain. The ends lost 0 bases at V and 7 bases at J; junction bases unmatched: 9. This CDR3 contains 17 residues.

The chain combines TRBV10-3 with TRBJ1-2, with 9 bases matching TRBD1. With V trimmed by 7 bases and J by 6 bases, 6 bases remained unmatched. Germline V gives CDR1 ENHRY, CDR2 SYGVKD. The CDR3 is made up of 13 amino acids. The CDR3 bases are TGTGCCATCACCTCAGACAGGGGGGATGGCTACACCTTC. It is translated as CAITSDRGDGYTF.

The V call is TRBV7-2, the J call TRBJ2-5; D is uncertain. The CDR3 is 13 amino acids. Germline V gene lookup returns CDR1 SGHTA and CDR2 FQGNSA. V lost 3 bases to trimming and J lost 1 base, with 6 bases between them. In DNA, the CDR3 is TGTGCCAGCAGCTTCCGCGGCCAAGAGACCCAGTACTTC. It translates to CASSFRGQETQYF.

The chain uses TRBV7-2 and TRBJ2-5; D may be TRBD2 (6 bases). Germline CDR1 and CDR2: SGHTA and FQGNSA. This CDR3 has 14 residues. Trimming took 2 bases from V and 5 from J, leaving 12 bases between them. For the CDR3, the DNA is TGTGCCAGCAGCTTATGGACTGGAGGGGAGACCCAGTACTTC. Translating it yields CASSLWTGGETQYF. Combining the CDR3 with reference TRBV7-2 and TRBJ2-5 gives the whole variable domain GAGVSQSPSNKVTEKGKDVELRCDPISGHTALYWYRQSLGQGLEFLIYFQGNSAPDKSGLPSDRFSAERTGGSVSTLTIQRTQQEDSAVYLCASSLWTGGETQYFGPGTRLLVL.

This clone showed up just a few times. The chain combines TRBV2 with TRBJ2-7, with a tentative D call TRBD2 (5 bases). V lost 4 bases, J lost 5 bases, and 15 bases lay in between. Germline CDR1 reads SNHLY; CDR2 reads FYNNEI. CDR3 length: 14 residues. CDR3 amino acids: CASSGRAWRDEQYF. The CDR3, as DNA: TGTGCCAGCAGTGGCCGGGCATGGCGGGACGAGCAGTACTTC. Full variable domain (remainder filled in from reference TRBV2 and TRBJ2-7): EPEVTQTPSHQVTQMGQEVILRCVPISNHLYFYWYRQILGQKVEFLVSFYNNEISEKSEIFDDQFSVERPDGSNFTLKIRSTKLEDSAMYFCASSGRAWRDEQYFGPGTRLTVT.

This sequence joins TRBV2 and TRBJ2-7; TRBD1 matches at 8 bases. Germline trimming cut 3 bases from V and 2 bases from J; bases unmatched to any gene: 3. Per the germline V gene, CDR1 is SNHLY and CDR2 is FYNNEI. This CDR3 comprises 14 residues. This CDR3 is CASSDRGRAYEQYF. As DNA, the CDR3 is TGTGCCAGCAGTGACAGGGGGCGAGCCTACGAGCAGTACTTC.

The chain has TRBV9 and TRBJ1-1, with D hard to call. The CDR3 contains 13 residues. Trimming removed 5 bases from V and 1 base from J, with 9 bases in between. CDR1 is SGDLS, CDR2 YYNGEE, per germline. The CDR3 region is CASRQDWNTEAFF. The CDR3 DNA sequence: TGTGCCAGCAGGCAGGACTGGAACACTGAAGCTTTCTTT. Supplemented by reference TRBV9 and TRBJ1-1, the full variable domain reads DSGVTQTPKHLITATGQRVTLRCSPRSGDLSVYWYQQSLDQGLQFLIQYYNGEERAKGNILERFSAQQFPDLHSELNLSSLELGDSALYFCASRQDWNTEAFFGQGTRLTVV.

The chain has TRBV7-9 and TRBJ1-4, with 9 bases aligning to TRBD1. The V gene's germline CDR1 is SEHNR and CDR2 FQNEAQ (reference sequence). The V segment lost 6 bases and the J segment 7 bases; nucleotides outside the gene matches: 9. This CDR3 spans 15 amino acids. The CDR3 coding sequence is TGTGCCAGCAGTTTCTCGGGACAGGGAGGTGAAAAACTGTTTTTT. Translating gives CASSFSGQGGEKLFF.

The chain carries TRBV14 and TRBJ2-5; 7 bases are shared with TRBD1. V shed 4 bases, J shed 4 bases, and the junction held 9 bases outside the gene matches. CDR3 size: 15 residues. The V gene's germline CDR1 is SGHDN and CDR2 FVKESK. In DNA, the CDR3 is TGTGCCAGCAGCCTGACAGGGAAGGGGACAGAGACCCAGTACTTC. Translation: CASSLTGKGTETQYF.

J is TRBJ2-7 and V is TRBV4-1; TRBD2 aligns across 7 bases. The CDR3 runs to 15 residues. Unmatched junction bases numbered 5, after V lost 0 bases and J lost 3 bases. From germline, CDR1 is MGHRA and CDR2 YSYEKL. CDR3 sequence reads: CASSQDGTTDYEQYF. The CDR3 nucleotides read TGCGCCAGCAGCCAAGATGGGACTACCGACTACGAGCAGTACTTC.